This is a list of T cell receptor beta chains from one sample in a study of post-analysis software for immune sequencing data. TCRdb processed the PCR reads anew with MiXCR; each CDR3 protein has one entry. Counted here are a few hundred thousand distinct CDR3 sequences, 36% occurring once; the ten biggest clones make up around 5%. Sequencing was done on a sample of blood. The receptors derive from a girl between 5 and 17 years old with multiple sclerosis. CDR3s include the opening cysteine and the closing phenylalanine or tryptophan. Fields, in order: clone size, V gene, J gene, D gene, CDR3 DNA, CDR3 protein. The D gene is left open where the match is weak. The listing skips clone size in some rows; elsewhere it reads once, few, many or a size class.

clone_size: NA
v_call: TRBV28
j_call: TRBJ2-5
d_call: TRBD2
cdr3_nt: TGTGCCAGCAGTCGATCGGGGGGTCGAATGTACTTC
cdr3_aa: CASSRSGGRMYF

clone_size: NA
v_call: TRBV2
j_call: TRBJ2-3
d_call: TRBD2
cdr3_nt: TGTGCCAGCAGCGAAACTAGCGGGAGGGCCACAGATACGCAGTATTTT
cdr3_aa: CASSETSGRATDTQYF

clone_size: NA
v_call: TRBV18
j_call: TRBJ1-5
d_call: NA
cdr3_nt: TGTGCCAGCTCACCGTCGCGTCGGGCCGCAGGGCTTACGAGCAATCAGCCCCAGCATTTT
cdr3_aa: CASSPSRRAAGLTSNQPQHF

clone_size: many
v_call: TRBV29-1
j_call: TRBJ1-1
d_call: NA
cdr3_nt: TGCAGCGTTGAGACCCTCTTGGTAAACACTGAAGCTTTCTTT
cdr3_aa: CSVETLLVNTEAFF

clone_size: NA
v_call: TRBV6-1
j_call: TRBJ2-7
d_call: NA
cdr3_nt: TGTGCCAGCAGCCATTTTCCATCCGGGACCAGAAGGGACTACGAGCAGTACTTC
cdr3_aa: CASSHFPSGTRRDYEQYF

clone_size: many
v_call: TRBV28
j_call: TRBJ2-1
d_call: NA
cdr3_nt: TGTGCCAGCAGTTTATTTGGGAGGCGGGCAGGAGGCAATGAGCAGTTCTTC
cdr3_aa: CASSLFGRRAGGNEQFF

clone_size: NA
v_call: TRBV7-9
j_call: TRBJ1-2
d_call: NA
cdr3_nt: TGTGCCAGCAGCTGGGGGGACATAGCCTACTATGGCTACACCTTC
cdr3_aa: CASSWGDIAYYGYTF

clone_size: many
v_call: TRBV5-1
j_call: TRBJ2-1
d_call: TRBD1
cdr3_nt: TGCGCCAGCAGCTTGGCCGAAGGGGGCCGCTACAATGAGCAGTTCTTC
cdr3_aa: CASSLAEGGRYNEQFF

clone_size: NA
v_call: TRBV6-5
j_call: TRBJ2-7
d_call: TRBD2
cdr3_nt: TGTGCCAGCAGTTACCAAATCCCGGGACTAGCGTTGCAAGAGCAGTACTTC
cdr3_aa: CASSYQIPGLALQEQYF

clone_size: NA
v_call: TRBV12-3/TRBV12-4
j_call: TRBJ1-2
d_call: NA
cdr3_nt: TGTGCCAGCAGCCCCTCGGGCCAGTCCCCCTATGGCTACACCTTC
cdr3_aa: CASSPSGQSPYGYTF

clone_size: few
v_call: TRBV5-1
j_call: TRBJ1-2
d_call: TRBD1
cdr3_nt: TGCGCCAGCAGCTGGGGACAGCCCTCCTATGGCTACACCTTC
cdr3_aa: CASSWGQPSYGYTF

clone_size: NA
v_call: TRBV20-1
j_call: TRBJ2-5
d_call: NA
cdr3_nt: TGCAGTGCCCGTGAGTGGGGGTCCCAAGAGACCCAGTACTTC
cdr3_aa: CSAREWGSQETQYF

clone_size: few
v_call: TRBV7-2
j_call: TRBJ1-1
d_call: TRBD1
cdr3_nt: TGTGCCAGCAGCTCACTTTGGACAGGGCACACTGAAGCTTTCTTT
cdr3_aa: CASSSLWTGHTEAFF

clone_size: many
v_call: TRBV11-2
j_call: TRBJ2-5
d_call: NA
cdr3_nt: TGTGCCAGCAGCTTAGAGGCGGGGCGGGCAGAGACCCAGTACTTC
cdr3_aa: CASSLEAGRAETQYF

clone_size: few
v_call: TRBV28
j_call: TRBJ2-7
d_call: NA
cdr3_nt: TGTGCCACAAGAAGGGGCTTCTCCTACGAGCAGTACTTC
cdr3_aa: CATRRGFSYEQYF